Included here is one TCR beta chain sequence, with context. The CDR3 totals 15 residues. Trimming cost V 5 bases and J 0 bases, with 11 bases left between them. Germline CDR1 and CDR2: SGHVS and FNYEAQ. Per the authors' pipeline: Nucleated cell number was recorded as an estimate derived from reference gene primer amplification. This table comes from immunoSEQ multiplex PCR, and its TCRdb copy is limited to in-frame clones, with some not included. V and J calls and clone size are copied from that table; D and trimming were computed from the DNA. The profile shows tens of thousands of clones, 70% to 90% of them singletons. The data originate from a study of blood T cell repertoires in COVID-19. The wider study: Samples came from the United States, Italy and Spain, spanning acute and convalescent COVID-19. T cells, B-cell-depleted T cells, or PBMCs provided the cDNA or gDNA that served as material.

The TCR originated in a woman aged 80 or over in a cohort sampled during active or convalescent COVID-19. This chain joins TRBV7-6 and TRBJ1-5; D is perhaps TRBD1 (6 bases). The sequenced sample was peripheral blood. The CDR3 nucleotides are TGTGCCAGCAGCCCACACAGGGATAGCAATCAGCCCCAGCATTTT. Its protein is CASSPHRDSNQPQHF.